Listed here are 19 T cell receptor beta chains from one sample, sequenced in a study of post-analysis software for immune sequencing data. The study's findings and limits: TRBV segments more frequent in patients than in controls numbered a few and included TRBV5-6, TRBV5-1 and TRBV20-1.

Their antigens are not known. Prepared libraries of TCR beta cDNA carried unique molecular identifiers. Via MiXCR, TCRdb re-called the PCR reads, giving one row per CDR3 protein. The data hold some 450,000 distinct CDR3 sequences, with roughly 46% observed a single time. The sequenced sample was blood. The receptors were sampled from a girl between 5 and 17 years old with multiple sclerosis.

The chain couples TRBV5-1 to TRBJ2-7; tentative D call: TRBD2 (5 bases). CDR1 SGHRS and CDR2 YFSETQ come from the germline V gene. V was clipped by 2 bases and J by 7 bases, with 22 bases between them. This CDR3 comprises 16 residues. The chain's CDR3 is CASSFDSLSARREQYF. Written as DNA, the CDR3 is TGCGCCAGCAGCTTCGATTCGCTCTCAGCCCGGAGGGAGCAGTACTTC.

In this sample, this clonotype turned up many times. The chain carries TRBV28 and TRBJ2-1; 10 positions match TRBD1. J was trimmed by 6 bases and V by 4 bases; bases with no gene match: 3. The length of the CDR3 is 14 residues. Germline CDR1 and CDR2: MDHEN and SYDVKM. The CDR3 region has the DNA TGTGCCAGCAGTTGGACAGGGGGTAGCAATGAGCAGTTCTTC. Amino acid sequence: CASSWTGGSNEQFF.

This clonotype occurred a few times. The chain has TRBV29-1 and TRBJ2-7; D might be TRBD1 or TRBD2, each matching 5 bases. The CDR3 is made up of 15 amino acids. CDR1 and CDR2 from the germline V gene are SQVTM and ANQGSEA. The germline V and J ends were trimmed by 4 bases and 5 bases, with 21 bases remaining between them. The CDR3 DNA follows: TGCAGCGTTGGCTTAAGAGGGGTTCCGGGAAACGAGCAGTACTTC. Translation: CSVGLRGVPGNEQYF.

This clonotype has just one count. In nucleotides, the CDR3 is TGCAGTGCTAGAGAGCGGAGGACCTACGAGCAGTACTTC. It specifies CSARERRTYEQYF. The chain has TRBV20-1 and TRBJ2-7; D is perhaps TRBD2 (5 bases). Trimming pared 0 bases from V and 2 bases from J, leaving 8 bases between. This CDR3 is 13 amino acids long. Germline CDR1 reads DFQATT; CDR2 reads SNEGSKA (reference sequence).

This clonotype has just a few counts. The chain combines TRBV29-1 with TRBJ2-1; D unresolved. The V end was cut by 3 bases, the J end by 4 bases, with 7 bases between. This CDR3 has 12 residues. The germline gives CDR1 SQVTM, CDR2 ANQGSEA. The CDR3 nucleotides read TGCAGCGTTGACCAAGGATACAATGAGCAGTTCTTC. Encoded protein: CSVDQGYNEQFF.

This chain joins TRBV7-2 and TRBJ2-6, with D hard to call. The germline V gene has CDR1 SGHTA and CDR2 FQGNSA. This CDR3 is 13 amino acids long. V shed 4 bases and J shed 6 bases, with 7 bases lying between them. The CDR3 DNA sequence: TGTGCCAGCAGCTCCCTTTCGGCCAACGTCCTGACTTTC. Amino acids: CASSSLSANVLTF.

The CDR3: CAISDSEGAGELFF. Here the CDR3 DNA reads TGTGCCATCAGTGATAGTGAGGGTGCCGGGGAGCTGTTTTTT. The gene calls are TRBV10-3 and TRBJ2-2; tentatively, D is TRBD2 (5 bases). The CDR3 runs to 14 residues. The germline CDR1 and CDR2 sequences are ENHRY and SYGVKD. V was pared by 3 bases and J by 6 bases, with 11 bases between.

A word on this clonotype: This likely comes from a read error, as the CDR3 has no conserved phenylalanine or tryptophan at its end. The CDR3 DNA reads as TGCAGCGTTTGGGCGGGAGTTAATGAGCAGTTCGTC. As protein: CSVWAGVNEQFV. The chain carries TRBV29-1 and TRBJ2-1; 7 nucleotides line up with TRBD2. Trimming removed 5 bases from V and 7 bases from J; junction bases left unmatched: 5. From germline, CDR1 is SQVTM and CDR2 ANQGSEA. This CDR3 has 12 amino acids.

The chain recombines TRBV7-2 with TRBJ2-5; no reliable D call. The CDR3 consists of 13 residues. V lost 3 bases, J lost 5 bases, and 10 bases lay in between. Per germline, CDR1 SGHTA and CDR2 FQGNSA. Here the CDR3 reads CASSFGVVETQYF. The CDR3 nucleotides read TGTGCCAGCAGCTTTGGAGTTGTCGAGACCCAGTACTTC.

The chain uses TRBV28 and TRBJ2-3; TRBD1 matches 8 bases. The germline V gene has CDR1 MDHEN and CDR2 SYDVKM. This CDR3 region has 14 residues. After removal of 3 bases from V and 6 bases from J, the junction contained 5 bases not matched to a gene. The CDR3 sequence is CASSLTQGADTQYF. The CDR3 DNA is TGTGCCAGCAGTTTGACCCAGGGGGCCGATACGCAGTATTTT.

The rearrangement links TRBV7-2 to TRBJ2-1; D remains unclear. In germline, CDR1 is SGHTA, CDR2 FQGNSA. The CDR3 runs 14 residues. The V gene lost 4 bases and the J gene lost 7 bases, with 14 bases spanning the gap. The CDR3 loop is CASSSRVARNEQFF. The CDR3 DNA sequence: TGTGCCAGCAGCTCCCGGGTAGCTAGGAATGAGCAGTTCTTC.

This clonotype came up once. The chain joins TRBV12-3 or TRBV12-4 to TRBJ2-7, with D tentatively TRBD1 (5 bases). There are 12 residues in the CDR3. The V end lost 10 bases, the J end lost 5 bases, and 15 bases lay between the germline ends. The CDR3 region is CATGRGSNEQYF. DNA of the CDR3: TGTGCCACAGGAAGGGGATCTAACGAGCAGTACTTC.

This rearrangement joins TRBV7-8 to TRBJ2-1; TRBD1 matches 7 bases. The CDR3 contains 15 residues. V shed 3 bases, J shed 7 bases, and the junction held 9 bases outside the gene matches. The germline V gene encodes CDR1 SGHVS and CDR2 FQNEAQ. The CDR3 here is CASSLRTGVWNEQFF. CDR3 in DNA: TGTGCCAGCAGCTTGCGAACAGGGGTATGGAATGAGCAGTTCTTC.

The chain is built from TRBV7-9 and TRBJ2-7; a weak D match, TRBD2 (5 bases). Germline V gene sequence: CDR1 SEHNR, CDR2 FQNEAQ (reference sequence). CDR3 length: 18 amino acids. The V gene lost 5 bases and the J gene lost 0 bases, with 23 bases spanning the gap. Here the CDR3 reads CASSKGRTDSSFSYEQYF. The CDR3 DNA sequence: TGTGCCAGCAGCAAAGGCAGGACTGACTCGTCTTTCTCCTACGAGCAGTACTTC.

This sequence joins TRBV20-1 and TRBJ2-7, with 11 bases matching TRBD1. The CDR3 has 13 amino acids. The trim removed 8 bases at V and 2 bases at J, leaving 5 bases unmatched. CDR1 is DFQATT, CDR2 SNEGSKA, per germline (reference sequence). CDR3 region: CSKPGQGAYEQYF. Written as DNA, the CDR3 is TGCAGTAAACCGGGACAGGGGGCCTACGAGCAGTACTTC.

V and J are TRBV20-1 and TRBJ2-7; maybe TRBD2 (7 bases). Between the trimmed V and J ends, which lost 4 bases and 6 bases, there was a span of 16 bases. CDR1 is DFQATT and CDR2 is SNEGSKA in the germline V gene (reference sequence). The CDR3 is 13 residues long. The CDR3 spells CSATEGGVSEQYF. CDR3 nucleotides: TGCAGTGCTACCGAGGGGGGGGTAAGCGAGCAGTACTTC.

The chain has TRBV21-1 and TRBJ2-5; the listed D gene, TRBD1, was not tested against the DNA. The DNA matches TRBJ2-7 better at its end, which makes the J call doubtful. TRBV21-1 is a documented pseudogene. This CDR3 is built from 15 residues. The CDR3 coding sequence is TGTGTGCCGCCCCCAGAGGGGCTATTGAGCTACGAGCAGTACTTC. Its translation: CVPPPEGLLSYEQYF.

The CDR3 sequence is CASSVDDYEQYF. The CDR3 DNA follows: TGTGCCAGCAGTGTGGACGACTACGAGCAGTACTTC. The chain joins TRBV2 to TRBJ2-7; the D is unclear. Germline-derived CDR1 and CDR2 are SNHLY and FYNNEI. Trimming pared 4 bases from V and 3 bases from J, leaving 7 bases between. The CDR3 is made up of 12 amino acids.

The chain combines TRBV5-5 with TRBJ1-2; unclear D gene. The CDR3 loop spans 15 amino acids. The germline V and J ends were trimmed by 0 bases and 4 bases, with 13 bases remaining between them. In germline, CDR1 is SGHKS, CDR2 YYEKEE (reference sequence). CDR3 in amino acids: CASSLAPAGAYGYTF. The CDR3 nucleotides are TGTGCCAGCAGCTTGGCCCCTGCAGGCGCCTATGGCTACACCTTC.